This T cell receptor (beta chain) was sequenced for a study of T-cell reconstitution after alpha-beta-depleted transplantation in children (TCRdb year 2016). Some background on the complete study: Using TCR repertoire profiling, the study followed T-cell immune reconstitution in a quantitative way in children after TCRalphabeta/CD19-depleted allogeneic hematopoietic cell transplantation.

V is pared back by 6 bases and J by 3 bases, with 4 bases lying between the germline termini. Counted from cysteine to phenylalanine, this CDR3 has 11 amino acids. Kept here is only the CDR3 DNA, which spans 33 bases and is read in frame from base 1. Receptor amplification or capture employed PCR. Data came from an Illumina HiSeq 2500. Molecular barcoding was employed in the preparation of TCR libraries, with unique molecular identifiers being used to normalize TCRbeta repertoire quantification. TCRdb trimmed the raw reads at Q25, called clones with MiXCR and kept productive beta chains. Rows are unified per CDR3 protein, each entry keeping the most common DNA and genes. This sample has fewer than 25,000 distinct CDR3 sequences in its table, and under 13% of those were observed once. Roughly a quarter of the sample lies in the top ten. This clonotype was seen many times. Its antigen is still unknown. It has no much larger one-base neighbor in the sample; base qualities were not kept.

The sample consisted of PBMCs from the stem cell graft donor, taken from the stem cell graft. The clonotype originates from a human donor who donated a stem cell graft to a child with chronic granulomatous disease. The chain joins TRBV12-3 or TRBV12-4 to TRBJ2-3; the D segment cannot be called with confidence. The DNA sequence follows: TGTGCCAGCAGCTTGACAGATACGCAGTATTTT. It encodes CASSLTDTQYF.